This T cell receptor (beta chain) derives from a study of CD8+CD57+ T cells in acquired aplastic anemia. The germline V gene encodes CDR1 SQVTM and CDR2 ANQGSEA. Losses at the gene ends were 2 bases for V and 9 bases for J; bases not matched to a gene: 9. The CDR3 has 15 amino acids. The template used for profiling TCR beta VDJ and CDR3 was genomic DNA. TCRdb processed the reads anew with MiXCR; each CDR3 protein has one entry. The sample lists more than 150,000 distinct CDR3 sequences, less than 60% seen once, with around 9.7% in the top ten. General observations from the study: Patients did not significantly differ from controls in CD8+ Simpson's diversity.

Sequencing involved patients with CD8+CD57+ cell expansion previously shown by flow cytometry. Each patient carried a diagnosis of severe acquired aplastic anemia. Each patient gave a blood sample that was collected before any therapy had been received. Note on this clonotype: Its antigen remains unknown.

This clonotype was obtained from a human donor with aplastic anemia. The specimen was sorted CD4+, CD8+, or CD8+CD57+ T cells (not recorded which) from PBMCs. The chain has TRBV29-1 and TRBJ2-1, with 11 bases aligning to TRBD2. In DNA form, the CDR3 reads TGCAGCGTTGAAAGTGGCCTAGCGGGGGGCAGTGAGCAGTTCTTC. Protein sequence: CSVESGLAGGSEQFF.